The sequence of this T cell receptor beta chain was determined in a study of siplizumab effects on memory and regulatory T cells. Study-wide findings and caveats: Apparently key alloresponse contributors, naive T cells also seemed more diverse than memory cells. Proliferating Tregs' suppressive function in siplizumab cultures went unconfirmed.

Germline V lookup: CDR1 MDHEN, CDR2 SYDVKM. The CDR3 is 14 amino acids. J gave up 4 bases and V 7 bases, and 5 bases lay outside the gene matches. About this clone: Its specificity is not known.

The method was immunoSEQ multiplex PCR; TCRdb's version includes in-frame clones alone and lacks a portion of them. The sample lists roughly 60,000 clones, 95% to 98% occurring once. Sequenced input: naive CD8+ T cells sorted from blood. V gene TRBV28 combines with J gene TRBJ2-1, with 9 nucleotides matching TRBD2. This receptor was taken from a human donor in good health. This CDR3 is CASKRLAAYNEQFF. Written as DNA, the CDR3 is TGTGCCAGCAAACGACTAGCGGCTTACAATGAGCAGTTCTTC.